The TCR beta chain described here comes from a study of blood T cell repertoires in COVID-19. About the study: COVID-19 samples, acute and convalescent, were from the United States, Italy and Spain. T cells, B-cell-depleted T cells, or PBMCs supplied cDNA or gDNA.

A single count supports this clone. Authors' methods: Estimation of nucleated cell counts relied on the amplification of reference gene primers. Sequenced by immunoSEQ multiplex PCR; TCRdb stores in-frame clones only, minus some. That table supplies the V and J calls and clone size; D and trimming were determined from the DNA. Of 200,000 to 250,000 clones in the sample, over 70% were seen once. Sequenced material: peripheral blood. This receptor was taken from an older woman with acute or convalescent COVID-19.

The CDR3 DNA follows: TGTGCCAGCAGTTTGACTAGCGTAGGGGAGACCCAGTACTTC. The encoded protein is CASSLTSVGETQYF. The chain recombines TRBV28 with TRBJ2-5; 8 bases are shared with TRBD2. Trimming at V came to 3 bases and at J to 5 bases, leaving 5 bases not matched to a gene. The CDR3 runs to 14 residues. CDR1 is MDHEN, CDR2 SYDVKM, per germline.